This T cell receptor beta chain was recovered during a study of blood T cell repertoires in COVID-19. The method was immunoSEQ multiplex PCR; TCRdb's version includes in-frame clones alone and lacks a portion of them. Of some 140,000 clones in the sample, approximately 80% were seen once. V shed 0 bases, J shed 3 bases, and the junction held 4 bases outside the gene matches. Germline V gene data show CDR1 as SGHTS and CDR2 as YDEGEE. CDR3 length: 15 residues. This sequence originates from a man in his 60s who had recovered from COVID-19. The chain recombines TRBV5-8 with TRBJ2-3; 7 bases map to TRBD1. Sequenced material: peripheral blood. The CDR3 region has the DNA TGTGCCAGCAGCTTGGGACAGGGCCTTACAGATACGCAGTATTTT. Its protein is CASSLGQGLTDTQYF.